Following are 26 T cell receptor beta chains from one sample sequenced in a study of T cells in Graves' hyperthyroidism and ophthalmopathy. Researchers took RNA transcripts and amplified the TCR beta CDR3 regions from them. The HTBI primer set drove a first-round RT-PCR of the TCR CDR3. MiXCR, run by TCRdb on the multiplex PCR reads, gives a single entry per CDR3 protein. The sample consists of about 400,000 distinct CDR3 sequences, 15% of them appearing once. Sample: blood. The source is a woman between 25 and 40 years old with Graves' hyperthyroidism.

The chain carries TRBV7-2 and TRBJ2-3, with TRBD2 matching over 9 bases. The CDR3 is 15 residues long. Germline V gene lookup returns CDR1 SGHTA and CDR2 FQGNSA. The junction had 7 bases not matched to a gene; V was cut back by 4 bases and J by 5 bases. In nucleotides, the CDR3 is TGTGCCAGCAGCTCTCCGGGACTAGCTAAAGATACGCAGTATTTT. Translated: CASSSPGLAKDTQYF. Complete variable domain (other parts from reference TRBV7-2 and TRBJ2-3): GAGVSQSPSNKVTEKGKDVELRCDPISGHTALYWYRQSLGQGLEFLIYFQGNSAPDKSGLPSDRFSAERTGGSVSTLTIQRTQQEDSAVYLCASSSPGLAKDTQYFGPGTRLTVL.

This clonotype was counted between two and nine times. This chain uses TRBV27 with TRBJ2-5, with 10 bases fitting TRBD2. J was trimmed by 5 bases and V by 4 bases; bases with no gene match: 4. Germline CDR1 MNHEY, CDR2 SMNVEV (reference sequence). The length of the CDR3 is 14 residues. The CDR3 loop is CASSSLAGVETQYF. The CDR3, as DNA: TGTGCCAGCAGTTCTCTAGCGGGAGTTGAGACCCAGTACTTC.

This clonotype came up many times. The chain carries TRBV27 and TRBJ1-1; D unclear. The CDR3 spans 15 residues. Between the trimmed V and J ends, which lost 2 bases and 6 bases, there was a span of 16 bases. Germline V gene lookup returns CDR1 MNHEY and CDR2 SMNVEV (reference sequence). CDR3 bases: TGTGCCAGCAGTTTACATCCTGTCAGGCTTGCTGAAGCTTTCTTT. Translation gives CASSLHPVRLAEAFF.

This clonotype was seen repeatedly, ten times or more. The V gene is TRBV5-1, the J gene TRBJ1-5; tentatively, D is TRBD1 (5 bases). V dropped 1 base and J dropped 3 bases, with 14 bases sitting between them. The CDR3 has 16 amino acids. Germline CDR1 is SGHRS and CDR2 is YFSETQ. CDR3 in amino acids: CASSLPGIGDNQPQHF. CDR3 in DNA: TGCGCCAGCAGCTTGCCAGGGATAGGGGACAATCAGCCCCAGCATTTT.

The chain uses TRBV29-1 and TRBJ2-2; TRBD2 aligns across 13 bases. From germline, CDR1 is SQVTM and CDR2 ANQGSEA. The CDR3 is made up of 16 amino acids. J lost 0 bases, V lost 3 bases, and 1 base had no gene match. CDR3 residues: CSVDGTSGTNTGELFF. CDR3 coding DNA: TGCAGCGTTGACGGGACTAGCGGGACGAACACCGGGGAGCTGTTTTTT.

This chain connects TRBV20-1 to TRBJ2-1; 8 positions match TRBD2. After removal of 2 bases from V and 0 bases from J, the junction contained 9 bases not matched to a gene. The CDR3 extends over 17 amino acids. Germline CDR1 and CDR2: DFQATT and SNEGSKA (reference sequence). The DNA for the CDR3 is TGCAGTGCTAGAACTAGGTCGGGGGGGAGCTCCTACAATGAGCAGTTCTTC. It yields the protein CSARTRSGGSSYNEQFF.

This clonotype was seen repeatedly, ten times or more. This chain connects TRBV28 to TRBJ1-1; no clear D gene. Trimming removed 6 bases at V and 0 bases at J, with 8 bases between. The CDR3 contains 13 residues. In germline, CDR1 is MDHEN, CDR2 SYDVKM. The DNA for the CDR3 is TGTGCCAGCAGCACCAGCATGAACACTGAAGCTTTCTTT. Encoded protein: CASSTSMNTEAFF.

This clonotype occurred many times. The chain carries TRBV2 and TRBJ2-2, with 7 bases matching TRBD1. V was clipped by 6 bases and J by 11 bases; unmatched bases: 9. CDR1 is SNHLY, CDR2 FYNNEI, per germline. This CDR3 comprises 13 residues. This CDR3 reads CASSGNDRVELFF. The CDR3 region has the DNA TGTGCCAGCAGCGGAAACGACAGGGTAGAGCTGTTTTTT.

This clonotype was counted only a few times. This chain connects TRBV19 to TRBJ1-1; tentative D call: TRBD1 (5 bases). V was shortened by 5 bases and J by 3 bases, with 16 bases between the two germline ends. CDR1 is LNHDA, CDR2 SQIVND, per germline (reference sequence). The CDR3 is 15 residues long. This CDR3 is CASSSHAGIDTEAFF. The CDR3 region has the DNA TGTGCCAGTAGTTCCCACGCAGGGATTGACACTGAAGCTTTCTTT.

The chain employs TRBV9 and TRBJ2-1; maybe TRBD1 (6 bases). The CDR3 loop spans 13 amino acids. The germline gives CDR1 SGDLS, CDR2 YYNGEE. The V end was cut by 4 bases, the J end by 8 bases, with 13 bases between. CDR3: CASSPRPGDEQFF. In DNA form, the CDR3 reads TGTGCCAGCAGCCCCCGCCCAGGGGATGAGCAGTTCTTC.

This clonotype was counted only a few times. The rearrangement links TRBV9 to TRBJ2-7; 10 nucleotides agree with TRBD2. The CDR3 contains 16 residues. Per germline, CDR1 SGDLS and CDR2 YYNGEE. Germline trimming cut 3 bases from V and 5 bases from J; bases unmatched to any gene: 11. This CDR3 is CASSAERKREGHEQYF. For the CDR3, the DNA is TGTGCCAGCAGCGCCGAGCGGAAGCGGGAGGGCCACGAGCAGTACTTC.

This chain joins TRBV4-1 and TRBJ2-2; 8 bases match TRBD2. The V segment lost 3 bases and the J segment 0 bases; nucleotides outside the gene matches: 6. Germline CDR1 and CDR2: MGHRA and YSYEKL. This CDR3 contains 17 residues. CDR3 sequence reads: CASSHDRAGANTGELFF. The CDR3 nucleotides read TGCGCCAGCAGCCATGATAGAGCGGGAGCGAACACCGGGGAGCTGTTTTTT.

V and J are TRBV24-1 and TRBJ2-3; 12 positions agree with TRBD2. V shed 3 bases, J shed 0 bases, and the junction held 6 bases outside the gene matches. Germline V gene sequence: CDR1 KGHDR, CDR2 SFDVKD. CDR3 length: 18 residues. The CDR3 protein is CATSDLGTSGLSTDTQYF. CDR3 bases: TGTGCCACCAGTGATCTCGGGACTAGCGGGCTAAGCACAGATACGCAGTATTTT.

This clonotype was detected many times. The chain links TRBV30 to TRBJ2-1; D possibly corresponds to TRBD1 (6 bases). The CDR3 consists of 14 residues. Germline CDR1 reads GTSNPN; CDR2 reads SVGIG (reference sequence). Trimming cost V 3 bases and J 4 bases, with 13 bases left between them. The CDR3 DNA reads as TGTGCCTGGAGCAAAGGGACAAGATACAATGAGCAGTTCTTC. Its protein is CAWSKGTRYNEQFF.

In this sample, this clonotype turned up many times. The chain recombines TRBV11-2 with TRBJ2-3; TRBD2 aligns across 8 bases. Germline CDR1 is SGHAT and CDR2 is FQNNGV. The CDR3 length is 16 residues. The V gene end was trimmed by 3 bases and the J gene end by 4 bases; junction bases not matched to a gene: 9. The CDR3 coding sequence is TGTGCCAGCAGCTTGAGGCGGGAGGTTTTTCCAGATACGCAGTATTTT. Residues: CASSLRREVFPDTQYF.

This clonotype has more than one count but fewer than ten. The V gene is TRBV5-6, the J gene TRBJ2-3; D is perhaps TRBD1 (5 bases). Deletions cut 4 bases from V and 6 bases from J, with 18 bases between. This CDR3 has 15 amino acids. The germline gives CDR1 SGHDT, CDR2 YYEEEE. The CDR3 loop is CASSPDGSKGDTQYF. For the CDR3, the DNA is TGTGCCAGCAGCCCGGACGGATCCAAGGGGGATACGCAGTATTTT.

Ten or more counts support this clonotype. V usage is TRBV5-6 and J usage is TRBJ1-5; no firm D call. Trimming shortened V by 3 bases and J by 7 bases, and 11 bases separated the two germline ends. The CDR3 extends over 13 amino acids. Per the germline V gene, CDR1 is SGHDT and CDR2 is YYEEEE. The CDR3 reads CASSSNLRQPQHF. CDR3 DNA: TGTGCCAGCAGCTCAAATCTGAGGCAGCCCCAGCATTTT.

This clonotype showed up many times. The chain combines TRBV20-1 with TRBJ1-2; TRBD1 matches at 7 bases. CDR3 length equals 12 residues. With 5 bases clipped from V and 8 bases from J, the junction kept 8 bases outside the gene matches. CDR1 DFQATT and CDR2 SNEGSKA come from the germline V gene (reference sequence). This CDR3 reads CSASQTGKGYTF. In nucleotides, the CDR3 is TGCAGTGCTTCGCAGACAGGGAAGGGCTACACCTTC.

This clonotype has a handful of counts. The V and J genes are TRBV7-2 and TRBJ2-1; no clear D. The CDR3 has 15 amino acids. V lost 7 bases, J lost 0 bases, and 13 bases lay in between. Germline CDR1 and CDR2: SGHTA and FQGNSA. CDR3: CASNTPMGSYNEQFF. CDR3 nucleotides: TGTGCCAGCAATACGCCCATGGGCTCCTACAATGAGCAGTTCTTC.

This clonotype was detected ten times or more. The V gene is TRBV7-3, the J gene TRBJ2-1, with TRBD2 matching over 9 bases. The CDR3 covers 16 residues. Germline CDR1 reads SGHTA; CDR2 reads FQGTGA. The V gene end was trimmed by 2 bases and the J gene end by 0 bases; junction bases not matched to a gene: 2. Here the CDR3 DNA reads TGTGCCAGCAGCTTAGGCGGGGGGGGCTCCTACAATGAGCAGTTCTTC. Its translation is CASSLGGGGSYNEQFF.

The chain has TRBV20-1 and TRBJ2-2; D remains unclear. This CDR3 has 14 residues. Germline V gene sequence: CDR1 DFQATT, CDR2 SNEGSKA (reference sequence). Trimming left V 0 bases short and J 14 bases short, with 19 bases between. The CDR3 nucleotides read TGCAGTGCTAGAGATAGAATCCAGACTGCCGACCTGTTTTTT. As protein: CSARDRIQTADLFF.

This clonotype was seen repeatedly, ten times or more. The rearrangement uses TRBV29-1 and TRBJ2-7; weak D call: TRBD2 (5 bases). V was shortened by 3 bases and J by 3 bases, with 21 bases between the two germline ends. This CDR3 has 16 amino acids. Germline V gives CDR1 SQVTM, CDR2 ANQGSEA. CDR3 residues: CSVETKGASGFYEQYF. In DNA, the CDR3 is TGCAGCGTTGAGACCAAGGGCGCGTCGGGGTTCTACGAGCAGTACTTC.

The chain has TRBV9 and TRBJ2-1, with 10 nucleotides matching TRBD1. The V gene's germline CDR1 is SGDLS and CDR2 YYNGEE. The V segment lost 4 bases and the J segment 4 bases; nucleotides outside the gene matches: 11. The CDR3 runs 17 residues. CDR3 in DNA: TGTGCCAGCAGCCTCCAGCTGGGACAGGGGCTTTACAATGAGCAGTTCTTC. This gives the protein CASSLQLGQGLYNEQFF.

This clonotype was detected many times. J is TRBJ2-1 and V is TRBV2; a possible D gene is TRBD2 (6 bases). The CDR3 spans 15 residues. The germline V gene encodes CDR1 SNHLY and CDR2 FYNNEI. Trimming removed 6 bases from V and 7 bases from J, with 19 bases in between. CDR3 region: CASSPGTQKTNEQFF. The CDR3 bases are TGTGCCAGCAGCCCCGGGACTCAAAAAACGAATGAGCAGTTCTTC.

This clonotype was observed many times. This chain uses TRBV3-1 with TRBJ2-5; D is unclear. Germline CDR1 LGHDT, CDR2 YNNKEL (reference sequence). This CDR3 region has 13 residues. Trimming removed 3 bases at V and 2 bases at J, with 7 bases between. CDR3 sequence: CASSQFSQETQYF. As DNA, the CDR3 is TGTGCCAGCAGCCAGTTCTCACAAGAGACCCAGTACTTC.

This clonotype was recorded many times. The CDR3 DNA reads as TGTGCCAGCAGCGGCGGGAGAATCCCCGATACGCAGTATTTT. Its protein product is CASSGGRIPDTQYF. This chain uses TRBV13 with TRBJ2-3; 7 bases line up with TRBD2. The V and J ends lost 5 bases and 6 bases, in that order; junction bases with no gene match: 8. The germline CDR1 and CDR2 sequences are PRHDT and FYEKMQ (reference sequence). The CDR3 runs 14 residues.